This TCR beta chain was captured by sequencing in a study of T cells in Graves' hyperthyroidism and ophthalmopathy. Study details: The authors collected peripheral blood at initial diagnosis, before any treatment.

Patients showing uncontrolled infection, other autoimmune disease, pregnancy or lactation were ineligible. Each 10 ml fresh peripheral blood draw supplied the PBMCs. Study conclusions and caveats: The model forecast ophthalmopathy, anticipating it by a median around 6.5 months before onset.

What was amplified from RNA transcripts were TCR beta CDR3 regions. The HTBI primer set was used in a first-round RT-PCR of the TCR CDR3. TCRdb called the multiplex PCR reads again in MiXCR, with one record for every CDR3 protein. The table includes about 640,000 distinct CDR3 sequences, less than 25% detected once. There are a few counts of this clonotype. The antigen is not known. With 6 bases removed from V and 3 bases from J, the gap between germline ends came to 9 bases. The CDR3 covers 13 residues. This sequence was found in a man aged 25 to 40 with Graves' ophthalmopathy. The chain links TRBV12-3 or TRBV12-4 to TRBJ1-3; D unclear. The sample was blood. The CDR3 DNA sequence: TGTGCCAGCAGCGAATCCGATGGAAACACCATATATTTT. Its translation is CASSESDGNTIYF.